This TCR beta chain was captured by sequencing in a study of T cell responses to AZD1222 COVID-19 vaccine. On the study more broadly: Second doses were pooled across both intervals (about 4 or about 12 weeks). Study results and caveats: The peak T cell response came first, and repertoires were sampled only after it. The reported proportion of spike-specific TCRs targeting unmutated variant regions was nearly half.

Notes on this clone: Its matching antigen is unknown.

Trimming pared 4 bases from V and 4 bases from J, leaving 12 bases between. The CDR3 is 14 amino acids. Germline V gene sequence: CDR1 LGHNA, CDR2 YSLEER. Only in-frame clones appear in the TCRdb table, and some are missing; sequencing was by immunoSEQ multiplex PCR. The data hold more than 100,000 clones, with over 90% observed a single time. The source was peripheral blood, collected on day 0 of AZD1222 vaccination. V is TRBV4-3 and J is TRBJ2-3; possibly TRBD1 for D (5 bases). The origin of this receptor is an adult in good health. The CDR3 DNA is TGCGCCAGCAGCCGACAGCCAGGAGCAGATACGCAGTATTTT. It yields the protein CASSRQPGADTQYF.